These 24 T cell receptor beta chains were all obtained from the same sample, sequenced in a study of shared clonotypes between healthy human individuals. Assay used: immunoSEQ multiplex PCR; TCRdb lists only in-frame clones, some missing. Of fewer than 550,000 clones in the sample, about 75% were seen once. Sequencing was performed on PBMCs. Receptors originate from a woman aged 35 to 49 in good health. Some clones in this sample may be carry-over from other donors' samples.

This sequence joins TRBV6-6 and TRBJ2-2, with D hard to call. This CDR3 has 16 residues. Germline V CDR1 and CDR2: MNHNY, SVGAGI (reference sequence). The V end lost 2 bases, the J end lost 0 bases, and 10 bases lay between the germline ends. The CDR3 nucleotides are TGTGCCAGCAGTTACCTCGTGCCAACGAACACCGGGGAGCTGTTTTTT. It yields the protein CASSYLVPTNTGELFF.

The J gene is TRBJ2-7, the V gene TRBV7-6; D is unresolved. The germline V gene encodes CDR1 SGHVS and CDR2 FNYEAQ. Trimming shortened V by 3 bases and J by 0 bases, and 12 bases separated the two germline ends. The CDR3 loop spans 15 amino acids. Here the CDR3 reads CASSFTQRSSYEQYF. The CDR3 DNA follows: TGTGCCAGCAGCTTTACACAAAGAAGCTCCTACGAGCAGTACTTC. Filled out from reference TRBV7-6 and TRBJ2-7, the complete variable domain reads GAGVSQSPRYKVTKRGQDVALRCDPISGHVSLYWYRQALGQGPEFLTYFNYEAQQDKSGLPNDRFSAERPEGSISTLTIQRTEQRDSAMYRCASSFTQRSSYEQYFGPGTRLTVT.

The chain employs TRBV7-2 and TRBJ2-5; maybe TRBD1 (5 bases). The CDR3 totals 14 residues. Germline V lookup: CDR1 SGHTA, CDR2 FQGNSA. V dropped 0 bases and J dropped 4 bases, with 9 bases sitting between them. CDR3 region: CASSLASRVETQYF. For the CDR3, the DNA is TGTGCCAGCAGCTTAGCGTCCAGGGTAGAGACCCAGTACTTC.

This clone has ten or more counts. The CDR3 region is CAWRQQGGTEAFF. CDR3 bases: TGTGCCTGGAGGCAACAGGGGGGCACTGAAGCTTTCTTT. The chain carries TRBV30 and TRBJ1-1, with TRBD1 matching over 8 bases. From germline, CDR1 is GTSNPN and CDR2 SVGIG (reference sequence). Trimming took 3 bases from V and 4 from J; bases not matched to a gene: 4. This CDR3 is built from 13 residues.

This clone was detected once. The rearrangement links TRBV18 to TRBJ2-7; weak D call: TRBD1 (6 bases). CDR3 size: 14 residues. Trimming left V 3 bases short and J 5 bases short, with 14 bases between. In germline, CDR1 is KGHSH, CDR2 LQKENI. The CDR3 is CASSPDQGSNEQYF. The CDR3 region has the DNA TGTGCCAGCTCACCGGATCAGGGGTCCAACGAGCAGTACTTC.

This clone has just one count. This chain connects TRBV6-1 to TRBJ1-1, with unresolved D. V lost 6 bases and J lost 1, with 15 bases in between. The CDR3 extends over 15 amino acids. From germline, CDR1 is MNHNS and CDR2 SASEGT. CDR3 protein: CASSSPGSKNTEAFF. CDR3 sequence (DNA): TGTGCCAGCAGCTCACCGGGCAGTAAGAACACTGAAGCTTTCTTT.

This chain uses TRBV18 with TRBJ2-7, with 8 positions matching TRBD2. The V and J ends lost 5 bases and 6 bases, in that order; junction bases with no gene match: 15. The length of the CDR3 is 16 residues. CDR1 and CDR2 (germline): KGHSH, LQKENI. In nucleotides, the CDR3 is TGTGCCAGCTCAGCACAACCGGGACTAGACTCTCTCGAGCAGTACTTC. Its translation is CASSAQPGLDSLEQYF.

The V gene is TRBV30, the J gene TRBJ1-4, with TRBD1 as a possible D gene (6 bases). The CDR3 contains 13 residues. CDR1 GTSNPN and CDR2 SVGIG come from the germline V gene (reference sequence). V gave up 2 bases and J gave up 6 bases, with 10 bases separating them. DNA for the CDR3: TGTGCCTGGAGTACGGGGGCCCATGAAAAACTGTTTTTT. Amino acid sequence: CAWSTGAHEKLFF. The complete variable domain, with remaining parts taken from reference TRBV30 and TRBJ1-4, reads SQTIHQWPATLVQPVGSPLSLECTVEGTSNPNLYWYRQAAGRGLQLLFYSVGIGQISSEVPQNLSASRPQDRQFILSSKKLLLSDSGFYLCAWSTGAHEKLFFGSGTQLSVL.

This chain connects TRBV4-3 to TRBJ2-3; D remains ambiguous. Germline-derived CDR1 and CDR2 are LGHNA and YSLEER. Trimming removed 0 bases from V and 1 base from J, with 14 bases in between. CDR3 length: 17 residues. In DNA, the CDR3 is TGCGCCAGCAGCCAAGAGGATCGAGCAAGGCGCACAGATACGCAGTATTTT. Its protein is CASSQEDRARRTDTQYF.

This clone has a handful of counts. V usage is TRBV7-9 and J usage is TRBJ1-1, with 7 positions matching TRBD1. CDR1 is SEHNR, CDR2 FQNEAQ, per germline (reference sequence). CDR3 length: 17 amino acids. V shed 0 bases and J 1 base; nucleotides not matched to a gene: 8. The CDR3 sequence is CASSLAGGQARNTEAFF. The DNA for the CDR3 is TGTGCCAGCAGCTTAGCTGGTGGACAGGCACGGAACACTGAAGCTTTCTTT.

The CDR3 coding sequence is TGCGCCAGCACCCCGACAGGGCCGCGGGGGGAAGAGACCCAGTACTTC. The encoded protein is CASTPTGPRGEETQYF. This chain links TRBV10-2 with TRBJ2-5; D is possibly TRBD2 (8 bases). This CDR3 spans 16 amino acids. V lost 7 bases and J 3 bases, leaving 21 bases between the germline ends. Germline lookup yields CDR1 WSHSY and CDR2 SAAADI.

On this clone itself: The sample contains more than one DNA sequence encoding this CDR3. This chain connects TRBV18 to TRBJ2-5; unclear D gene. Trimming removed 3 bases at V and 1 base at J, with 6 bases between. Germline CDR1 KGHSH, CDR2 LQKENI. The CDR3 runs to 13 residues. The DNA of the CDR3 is TGTGCCAGCTCACCTCCAAGCCAAGAGACCCAGTACTTC. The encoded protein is CASSPPSQETQYF.

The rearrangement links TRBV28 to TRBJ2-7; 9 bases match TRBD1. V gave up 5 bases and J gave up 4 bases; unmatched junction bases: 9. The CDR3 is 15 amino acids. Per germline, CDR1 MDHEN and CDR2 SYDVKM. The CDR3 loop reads CASSPGQGVRYEQYF. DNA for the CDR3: TGTGCCAGCAGTCCGGGACAGGGCGTGCGGTACGAGCAGTACTTC. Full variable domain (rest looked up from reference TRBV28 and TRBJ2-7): DVKVTQSSRYLVKRTGEKVFLECVQDMDHENMFWYRQDPGLGLRLIYFSYDVKMKEKGDIPEGYSVSREKKERFSLILESASTNQTSMYLCASSPGQGVRYEQYFGPGTRLTVT.

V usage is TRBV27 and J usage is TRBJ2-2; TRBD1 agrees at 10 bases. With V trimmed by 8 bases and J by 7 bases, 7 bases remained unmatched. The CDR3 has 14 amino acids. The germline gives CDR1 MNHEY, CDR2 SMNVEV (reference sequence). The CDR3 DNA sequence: TGTGCCAGCCGACAGGGGGCACAGGTCGGGGAGCTGTTTTTT. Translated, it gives CASRQGAQVGELFF.

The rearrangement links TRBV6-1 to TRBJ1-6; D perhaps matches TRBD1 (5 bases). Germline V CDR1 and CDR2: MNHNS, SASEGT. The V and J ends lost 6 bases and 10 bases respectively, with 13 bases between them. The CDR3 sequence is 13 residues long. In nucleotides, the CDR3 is TGTGCCAGCAGGGGGACTGCACCCTCACCCCTCCACTTT. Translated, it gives CASRGTAPSPLHF.

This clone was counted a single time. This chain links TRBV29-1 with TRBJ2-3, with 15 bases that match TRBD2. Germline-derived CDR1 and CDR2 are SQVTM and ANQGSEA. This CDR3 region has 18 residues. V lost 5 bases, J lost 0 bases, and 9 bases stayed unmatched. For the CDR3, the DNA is TGCAGCGTTTCACGGACTAGCGGGAGGGTAGCTAGCACAGATACGCAGTATTTT. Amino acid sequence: CSVSRTSGRVASTDTQYF.

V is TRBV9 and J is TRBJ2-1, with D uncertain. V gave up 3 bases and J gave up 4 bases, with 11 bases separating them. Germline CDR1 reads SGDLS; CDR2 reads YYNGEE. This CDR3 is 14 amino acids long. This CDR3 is CASSAVGAYNEQFF. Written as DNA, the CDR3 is TGTGCCAGCAGCGCGGTAGGCGCGTACAATGAGCAGTTCTTC.

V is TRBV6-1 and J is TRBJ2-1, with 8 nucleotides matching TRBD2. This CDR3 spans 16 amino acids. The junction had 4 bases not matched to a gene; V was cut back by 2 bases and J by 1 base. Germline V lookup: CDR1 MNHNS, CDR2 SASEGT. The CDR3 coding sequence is TGTGCCAGCAGTGAAAGGGCGGGAGGTTCCTACAATGAGCAGTTCTTC. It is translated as CASSERAGGSYNEQFF.

In DNA form, the CDR3 reads TGTGCCAGTAAGGGGTCCGGGCAGCCCCAGCATTTT. Protein product: CASKGSGQPQHF. The V and J genes are TRBV19 and TRBJ1-5, with D possibly being TRBD1 (5 bases). Germline CDR1 reads LNHDA; CDR2 reads SQIVND (reference sequence). This CDR3 comprises 12 residues. V dropped 7 bases and J dropped 7 bases, with 11 bases sitting between them.

The DNA for the CDR3 is TGTGCCACCAGCAACGACCTAGCGTCGGGGGAGCTGTTTTTT. Its translation: CATSNDLASGELFF. V usage is TRBV15 and J usage is TRBJ2-2; maybe TRBD2 (6 bases). Germline CDR1 reads LNHNV; CDR2 reads YYDKDF (reference sequence). Trimming pared 4 bases from V and 8 bases from J, leaving 14 bases between. The CDR3 has 14 amino acids. The full variable domain, in which reference TRBV15 and TRBJ2-2 provide the parts outside the CDR3, is DAMVIQNPRYQVTQFGKPVTLSCSQTLNHNVMYWYQQKSSQAPKLLFHYYDKDFNNEADTPDNFQSRRPNTSFCFLDIRSPGLGDTAMYLCATSNDLASGELFFGEGSRLTVL.

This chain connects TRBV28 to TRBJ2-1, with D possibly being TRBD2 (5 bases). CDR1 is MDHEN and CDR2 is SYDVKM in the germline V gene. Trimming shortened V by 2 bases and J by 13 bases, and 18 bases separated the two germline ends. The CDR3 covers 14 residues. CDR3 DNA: TGTGCCAGCAGTTTAGGCCAGGACTTAGGCAATCAGTTCTTC. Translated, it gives CASSLGQDLGNQFF.

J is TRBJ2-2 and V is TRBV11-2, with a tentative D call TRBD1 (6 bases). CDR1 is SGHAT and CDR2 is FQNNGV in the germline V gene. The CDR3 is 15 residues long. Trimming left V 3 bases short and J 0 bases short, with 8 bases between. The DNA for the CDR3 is TGTGCCAGCAGCTTGACAGGCCCGAACACCGGGGAGCTGTTTTTT. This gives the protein CASSLTGPNTGELFF.

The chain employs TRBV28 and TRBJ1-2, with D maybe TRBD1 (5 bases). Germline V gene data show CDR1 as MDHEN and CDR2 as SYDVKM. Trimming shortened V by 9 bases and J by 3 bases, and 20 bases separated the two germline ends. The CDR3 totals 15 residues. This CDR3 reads CASSQEGRLDYGYTF. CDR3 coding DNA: TGTGCCAGTTCCCAGGAGGGGCGGTTGGACTATGGCTACACCTTC.

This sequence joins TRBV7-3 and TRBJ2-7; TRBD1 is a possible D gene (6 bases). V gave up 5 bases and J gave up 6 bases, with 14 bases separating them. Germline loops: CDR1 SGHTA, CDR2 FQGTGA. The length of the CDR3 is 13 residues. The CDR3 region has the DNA TGTGCCAGCAGCCCCTTGACAGGACTCGAGCAGTACTTC. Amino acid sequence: CASSPLTGLEQYF. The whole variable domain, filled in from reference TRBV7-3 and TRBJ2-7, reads GAGVSQTPSNKVTEKGKYVELRCDPISGHTALYWYRQSLGQGPEFLIYFQGTGAADDSGLPNDRFFAVRPEGSVSTLKIQRTERGDSAVYLCASSPLTGLEQYFGPGTRLTVT.